The 27 T cell receptor beta chains in this list originate from one sample, sequenced in a study of T cell changes during pregnancy in multiple sclerosis. Clones were sequenced by immunoSEQ multiplex PCR, and TCRdb holds only the in-frame ones, with some missing. In the table there are approximately 58,000 clones, 80% to 95% of which are singletons. The sample here was peripheral blood, taken in the second trimester of pregnancy. Receptors were obtained from a female donor in good health, enrolled as a control in a pregnancy study.

This sequence joins TRBV7-9 and TRBJ2-3; TRBD1 is a possible D gene (5 bases). This CDR3 has 13 residues. Germline V gene sequence: CDR1 SEHNR, CDR2 FQNEAQ (reference sequence). Trimming pared 1 base from V and 6 bases from J, leaving 8 bases between. The CDR3 bases are TGTGCCAGCAGCTTAGTAGGGGCCGATACGCAGTATTTT. It translates to CASSLVGADTQYF.

The V gene is TRBV7-8, the J gene TRBJ2-7, with 12 bases identical to TRBD2. Germline loops: CDR1 SGHVS, CDR2 FQNEAQ. The J segment lost 0 bases and the V segment lost 5 bases, leaving 11 bases of the junction unmatched. The CDR3 has 18 amino acids. The CDR3 coding sequence is TGTGCCAGCAGCCACAGACTAGCGGGGGAAGTAAGCTCCTACGAGCAGTACTTC. This translates into CASSHRLAGEVSSYEQYF.

The CDR3 protein is CASSFKGQSSYEQYF. In DNA, the CDR3 is TGTGCCAGCAGTTTTAAGGGACAGTCCTCCTACGAGCAGTACTTC. The chain employs TRBV27 and TRBJ2-7; 7 positions agree with TRBD1. The J segment lost 0 bases and the V segment lost 3 bases, leaving 5 bases of the junction unmatched. CDR1 is MNHEY, CDR2 SMNVEV, per germline (reference sequence). CDR3 length: 15 amino acids.

The genes are TRBV5-8 and TRBJ2-6; D uncertain. The V and J ends lost 2 bases and 0 bases respectively, with 15 bases between them. CDR3 length: 18 amino acids. In germline, CDR1 is SGHTS, CDR2 YDEGEE. This chain's CDR3 is CASSFLMGWHSGANVLTF. CDR3 coding DNA: TGTGCCAGCAGCTTCTTAATGGGCTGGCACTCTGGGGCCAACGTCCTGACTTTC.

The V call is TRBV5-8, the J call TRBJ1-1, with TRBD1 identical over 7 bases. CDR3 length: 18 amino acids. V was pared by 0 bases and J by 4 bases, with 15 bases of the junction left unmatched. Germline-derived CDR1 and CDR2 are SGHTS and YDEGEE. CDR3 DNA sequence: TGTGCCAGCAGCTTGGGCGTACGGCAGGGGGGAGGAGGCACTGAAGCTTTCTTT. It specifies CASSLGVRQGGGGTEAFF.

The V and J genes are TRBV30 and TRBJ1-1; D not certain. Looked up from germline, CDR1 is GTSNPN and CDR2 is SVGIG (reference sequence). Trimming stripped 1 base from V and 5 bases from J, with 17 bases between. The length of the CDR3 is 15 residues. The CDR3 sequence is CAWSAGVGRWTEAFF. CDR3 nucleotides: TGTGCCTGGAGTGCCGGGGTCGGGCGTTGGACTGAAGCTTTCTTT.

The J gene is TRBJ2-7, the V gene TRBV6-5; D is perhaps TRBD2 (5 bases). Germline V gives CDR1 MNHEY, CDR2 SVGAGI. This CDR3 has 15 amino acids. V was clipped by 0 bases and J by 4 bases, with 13 bases between them. Here the CDR3 DNA reads TGTGCCAGCAGTTACTCGAAAGGGAGAGCTTACGAGCAGTACTTC. Encoded protein: CASSYSKGRAYEQYF.

The V gene is TRBV6-5, the J gene TRBJ1-3; 7 bases match TRBD1. CDR1 and CDR2 from the germline V gene are MNHEY and SVGAGI. This CDR3 comprises 14 residues. V lost 9 bases to trimming and J lost 3 bases; unmatched junction nucleotides: 8. CDR3 sequence (DNA): TGTGCCAGTCAGAGGGGGCCTCGTGGAAACACCATATATTTT. The encoded protein is CASQRGPRGNTIYF.

The chain has TRBV27 and TRBJ1-2; 10 bases fit TRBD1. The CDR3 runs to 17 residues. The trim removed 8 bases at V and 4 bases at J, leaving 16 bases unmatched. Germline lookup yields CDR1 MNHEY and CDR2 SMNVEV (reference sequence). In DNA, the CDR3 is TGTGCCAGCGCTTTCGAGGGACAGGGGATTTTGAGCTATGGCTACACCTTC. The encoded protein is CASAFEGQGILSYGYTF.

The rearrangement uses TRBV5-1 and TRBJ2-5; 8 nucleotides line up with TRBD1. The V gene's germline CDR1 is SGHRS and CDR2 YFSETQ. The CDR3 has 14 residues. V trimming: 4 bases; J trimming: 5 bases; junction bases outside the gene matches: 7. DNA of the CDR3: TGCGCCAGCAGCCGGGACCCAGGGGGCGAGACCCAGTACTTC. This encodes CASSRDPGGETQYF.

The V call is TRBV18, the J call TRBJ2-7; unclear D gene. Germline V lookup: CDR1 KGHSH, CDR2 LQKENI. CDR3 length: 14 amino acids. Trimming shortened V by 4 bases and J by 6 bases, and 16 bases separated the two germline ends. The chain's CDR3 is CASSRPSSNIEQYF. For the CDR3, the DNA is TGTGCCAGCTCACGGCCATCGTCCAATATCGAGCAGTACTTC.

This clone occurred a few times. The chain's CDR3 is CAWDRGITEAFF. CDR3 coding DNA: TGTGCCTGGGACAGGGGGATCACTGAAGCTTTCTTT. This chain connects TRBV30 to TRBJ1-1; 9 bases are shared with TRBD1. This CDR3 spans 12 amino acids. The germline CDR1 and CDR2 sequences are GTSNPN and SVGIG (reference sequence). V shed 5 bases, J shed 4 bases, and the junction held 2 bases outside the gene matches.

The chain recombines TRBV7-3 with TRBJ2-2; D is possibly TRBD1 (5 bases). The germline V and J ends were trimmed by 5 bases and 1 base, with 8 bases remaining between them. Germline CDR1 reads SGHTA; CDR2 reads FQGTGA. CDR3 length equals 14 residues. CDR3 coding DNA: TGTGCCAGCAGCCCGGACAAGAACACCGGGGAGCTGTTTTTT. Translated, it gives CASSPDKNTGELFF.

The chain carries TRBV9 and TRBJ2-2, with D hard to call. The CDR3 consists of 14 residues. Trimming took off 7 bases at V and 0 bases at J, with 10 bases between the two ends. CDR1 and CDR2 (germline): SGDLS, YYNGEE. CDR3 coding DNA: TGTGCCAGCCGAGGATTCCCGAACACCGGGGAGCTGTTTTTT. This codes for CASRGFPNTGELFF.

This clone was seen only once. V usage is TRBV27 and J usage is TRBJ1-5; no firm D call. V dropped 5 bases and J dropped 0 bases, with 8 bases sitting between them. The germline V gene encodes CDR1 MNHEY and CDR2 SMNVEV (reference sequence). The CDR3 is 14 amino acids. CDR3 coding DNA: TGTGCCAGCAGTCCCACACGTAGCAATCAGCCCCAGCATTTT. Encoded protein: CASSPTRSNQPQHF.

The genes are TRBV6-5 and TRBJ2-6; tentative D call: TRBD1 (5 bases). The V gene's germline CDR1 is MNHEY and CDR2 SVGAGI. This CDR3 spans 16 amino acids. V was cut by 3 bases and J by 2 bases, with 11 bases left in between. In DNA, the CDR3 is TGTGCCAGCAGTTATAACAGGAGCCCTGGGGCCAACGTCCTGACTTTC. Translating it yields CASSYNRSPGANVLTF.

V usage is TRBV5-4 and J usage is TRBJ2-3; 8 nucleotides align to TRBD2. CDR3 length equals 17 residues. From germline, CDR1 is SGHNT and CDR2 YYREEE (reference sequence). Trimming at V came to 2 bases and at J to 4 bases, leaving 12 bases not matched to a gene. The CDR3 reads CASSFATKRELADTQYF. CDR3 nucleotides: TGTGCCAGCAGCTTCGCAACTAAGCGGGAGTTAGCAGATACGCAGTATTTT.

The V and J genes are TRBV6-4 and TRBJ2-1, with 7 bases that match TRBD1. Germline CDR1 is MRHNA and CDR2 is SNTAGT. The V and J ends lost 5 bases and 9 bases, in that order; junction bases with no gene match: 7. CDR3 length: 13 amino acids. The CDR3 protein is CASSRVGGGEQFF. In DNA form, the CDR3 reads TGTGCCAGCAGTAGGGTAGGGGGCGGTGAGCAGTTCTTC.

The rearrangement links TRBV19 to TRBJ2-1; D may be TRBD1 (6 bases). The CDR3 has 14 amino acids. Germline V gives CDR1 LNHDA, CDR2 SQIVND (reference sequence). Trimming removed 5 bases at V and 9 bases at J, with 17 bases between. The CDR3 coding sequence is TGTGCCAGTAGTTTGGGGGCCTTGTTTAGTGAGCAGTTCTTC. Translated, it gives CASSLGALFSEQFF.

The CDR3 nucleotides are TGTGCCAGCAGCTTTAGTCTGGATGAGCAGTTCTTC. Translated: CASSFSLDEQFF. The chain has TRBV5-6 and TRBJ2-1; D gene ambiguous. The CDR3 has 12 residues. Trimming removed 2 bases from V and 8 bases from J, with 8 bases in between. Germline V gene sequence: CDR1 SGHDT, CDR2 YYEEEE.

The chain links TRBV19 to TRBJ1-5, with D hard to call. Trimming took off 3 bases at V and 4 bases at J, with 10 bases between the two ends. The CDR3 extends over 14 amino acids. Germline V gene sequence: CDR1 LNHDA, CDR2 SQIVND (reference sequence). CDR3 coding DNA: TGTGCCAGTAGTATTAACAGCGGGAATCAGCCCCAGCATTTT. It encodes CASSINSGNQPQHF.

V gene TRBV5-1 combines with J gene TRBJ2-3; 7 positions match TRBD2. Germline V CDR1 and CDR2: SGHRS, YFSETQ. V lost 0 bases, J lost 3 bases, and 10 bases stayed unmatched. This CDR3 has 17 amino acids. Here the CDR3 DNA reads TGCGCCAGCAGCTTGGTTGCAGGGAGGGGTTCAACAGATACGCAGTATTTT. This gives the protein CASSLVAGRGSTDTQYF.

CDR3 amino acids: CASSFGLAVNTGELFF. For the CDR3, the DNA is TGTGCCAGCAGTTTTGGACTAGCGGTGAACACCGGGGAGCTGTTTTTT. The chain is built from TRBV27 and TRBJ2-2, with 10 bases identical to TRBD2. The CDR3 totals 16 residues. Germline V gene data show CDR1 as MNHEY and CDR2 as SMNVEV (reference sequence). J lost 1 base, V lost 3 bases, and 2 bases had no gene match.

This chain links TRBV19 with TRBJ2-5; TRBD2 aligns across 8 bases. The V segment lost 7 bases and the J segment 5 bases; nucleotides outside the gene matches: 6. Germline CDR1 LNHDA, CDR2 SQIVND (reference sequence). This CDR3 is built from 13 residues. The CDR3 region is CASTGRARETQYF. The CDR3 region has the DNA TGTGCCAGTACCGGGAGGGCCAGGGAGACCCAGTACTTC.

This clone was seen a single time. This chain connects TRBV28 to TRBJ2-1; tentative D call: TRBD1 (5 bases). Trimming left V 3 bases short and J 1 base short, with 10 bases between. The CDR3 is 15 residues long. Germline V CDR1 and CDR2: MDHEN, SYDVKM. The CDR3 region is CASSFFYRSYNEQFF. For the CDR3, the DNA is TGTGCCAGCAGTTTTTTCTACAGGTCCTACAATGAGCAGTTCTTC.

The J gene is TRBJ2-4, the V gene TRBV5-6; TRBD2 aligns across 7 bases. The J segment lost 0 bases and the V segment lost 4 bases, leaving 4 bases of the junction unmatched. Germline V gene lookup returns CDR1 SGHDT and CDR2 YYEEEE. The CDR3 spans 15 residues. This chain's CDR3 is CASSGAGLAKNIQYF. DNA for the CDR3: TGTGCCAGCAGCGGAGCGGGGTTAGCCAAAAACATTCAGTACTTC.

The V gene is TRBV7-3, the J gene TRBJ2-3, with TRBD2 as a possible D gene (6 bases). The CDR3 runs 13 residues. V shed 4 bases and J shed 5 bases, with 10 bases lying between them. Germline assignment: CDR1 SGHTA and CDR2 FQGTGA. The CDR3 bases are TGTGCCAGCAGCTCAGGAGCGGGAGATACGCAGTATTTT. Translated: CASSSGAGDTQYF.